These T cell receptor beta chains were read from a single sample in a study of response to subunit inactivated influenza vaccine. MiXCR, run by TCRdb on the RT-PCR reads, gives a single entry per CDR3 protein. The sample has over 150,000 distinct CDR3 sequences, about 10% seen once. The sample consisted of CD8+ T cells sorted from PBMCs, taken less than 30 months after vaccination. The receptors were gathered from a man between 45 and 75 years old who received an inactivated influenza vaccine. The CDR3 runs from the conserved cysteine through the conserved F or W. The order of the fields is V gene, J gene, CDR3 protein.

V gene: TRBV5-1
J gene: TRBJ2-7
CDR3 protein: CASSPGGGQISYEQYF

V gene: TRBV28
J gene: TRBJ1-1
CDR3 protein: CASRPDRGIAFF

V gene: TRBV9
J gene: TRBJ2-1
CDR3 protein: CASSAGTGYNEQFF

V gene: TRBV6-5
J gene: TRBJ2-3
CDR3 protein: CASSYDGVRGTDTQYF

V gene: TRBV9
J gene: TRBJ1-4
CDR3 protein: CASSVGTLGEKLFF

V gene: TRBV7-2
J gene: TRBJ2-7
CDR3 protein: CASSLAGISYEQYF

V gene: TRBV4-1
J gene: TRBJ1-1
CDR3 protein: CASSQGVLAEAFF

V gene: TRBV7-9
J gene: TRBJ2-1
CDR3 protein: CAVQRSGRAPDEQFF

V gene: TRBV4-3
J gene: TRBJ2-1
CDR3 protein: CASSQESETLVYNEQFF

V gene: TRBV28
J gene: TRBJ2-1
CDR3 protein: CASSMGSEGTYNEQFF

V gene: TRBV2
J gene: TRBJ2-7
CDR3 protein: CASRDRVVYEQYF

V gene: TRBV7-9
J gene: TRBJ1-1
CDR3 protein: CASSSWTVNTEAFF

V gene: TRBV28
J gene: TRBJ2-7
CDR3 protein: CASNQGPLSYEQYF

V gene: TRBV4-3
J gene: TRBJ2-3
CDR3 protein: CASSQEGRQELTDTQYF

V gene: TRBV4-2
J gene: TRBJ2-1
CDR3 protein: CASSQVETGGNEQFF

V gene: TRBV12-3/TRBV12-4
J gene: TRBJ2-7
CDR3 protein: CASSGTGVGDEQYF

V gene: TRBV12-3/TRBV12-4
J gene: TRBJ2-3
CDR3 protein: CASSRQGASDTQYF

V gene: TRBV5-1
J gene: TRBJ2-5
CDR3 protein: CASSLALSGSQETQYF

V gene: TRBV27
J gene: TRBJ2-7
CDR3 protein: CASSFVLGPKNEQYF

V gene: TRBV12-3/TRBV12-4
J gene: TRBJ2-1
CDR3 protein: CASNWGQGPYNEQFF

V gene: TRBV20-1
J gene: TRBJ2-5
CDR3 protein: CSARWDEGGPETQYF

V gene: TRBV7-2
J gene: TRBJ1-1
CDR3 protein: CASSFLYGAHTEAFF

V gene: TRBV7-9
J gene: TRBJ2-6
CDR3 protein: CASSSGTDLLTF